One sample yielded the 27 T cell receptor beta chains listed below, sequenced in a study of cytomegalovirus exposure and HLA in healthy donors. In the PCR, 60 Vbeta and 13 Jbeta primers were used. The data were produced by immunoSEQ multiplex PCR, yet TCRdb's version contains in-frame clones alone and is incomplete. This sample has 90,000 to 150,000 clones, with about 79% found just once. Material for sequencing was PBMCs. Receptor source: a human donor in good health.

The chain joins TRBV2 to TRBJ2-3, with D possibly TRBD2 on 6 matching bases. This CDR3 contains 15 residues. The V end lost 5 bases, the J end lost 2 bases, and 14 bases lay between the germline ends. The V gene's germline CDR1 is SNHLY and CDR2 FYNNEI. CDR3 region: CASSRDSSDTDTQYF. CDR3 in DNA: TGTGCCAGCAGTCGGGACTCGTCGGACACAGATACGCAGTATTTT.

The V call is TRBV9, the J call TRBJ1-1, with D possibly being TRBD1 (6 bases). V lost 5 bases and J 0 bases, leaving 17 bases between the germline ends. Per germline, CDR1 SGDLS and CDR2 YYNGEE. This CDR3 spans 16 amino acids. CDR3 in amino acids: CASSGAPGTMNTEAFF. Written as DNA, the CDR3 is TGTGCCAGCAGTGGAGCACCCGGGACAATGAACACTGAAGCTTTCTTT. Full variable domain (outside the CDR3, taken from reference TRBV9 and TRBJ1-1): DSGVTQTPKHLITATGQRVTLRCSPRSGDLSVYWYQQSLDQGLQFLIQYYNGEERAKGNILERFSAQQFPDLHSELNLSSLELGDSALYFCASSGAPGTMNTEAFFGQGTRLTVV.

The gene calls are TRBV5-1 and TRBJ2-7, with TRBD1 as a possible D gene (5 bases). The CDR3 is 12 residues long. The germline CDR1 and CDR2 sequences are SGHRS and YFSETQ. V shed 4 bases and J shed 3 bases, with 8 bases lying between them. The CDR3 loop reads CASSQDNYEQYF. CDR3 in DNA: TGCGCCAGCAGCCAGGACAACTACGAGCAGTACTTC. Variable domain in full (rest from reference TRBV5-1 and TRBJ2-7): KAGVTQTPRYLIKTRGQQVTLSCSPISGHRSVSWYQQTPGQGLQFLFEYFSETQRNKGNFPGRFSGRQFSNSRSEMNVSTLELGDSALYLCASSQDNYEQYFGPGTRLTVT.

The gene calls are TRBV2 and TRBJ1-4; 7 bases fit TRBD1. In germline, CDR1 is SNHLY, CDR2 FYNNEI. The CDR3 contains 13 residues. The ends lost 10 bases at V and 8 bases at J; junction bases unmatched: 10. The CDR3 region has the DNA TGTGCCACAAGGGGACAGATCAGGGAAAAACTGTTTTTT. Translated, it gives CATRGQIREKLFF. The complete variable domain, with remaining parts taken from reference TRBV2 and TRBJ1-4, reads EPEVTQTPSHQVTQMGQEVILRCVPISNHLYFYWYRQILGQKVEFLVSFYNNEISEKSEIFDDQFSVERPDGSNFTLKIRSTKLEDSAMYFCATRGQIREKLFFGSGTQLSVL.

The chain employs TRBV28 and TRBJ1-1, with D maybe TRBD1 (5 bases). V was pared by 3 bases and J by 6 bases, with 11 bases between. CDR3 size: 13 residues. Germline-derived CDR1 and CDR2 are MDHEN and SYDVKM. CDR3 DNA: TGTGCCAGCAGTTTCTCCCAGGGCGCTGAAGCTTTCTTT. This translates into CASSFSQGAEAFF.

As to this clone: One end of the junction is discordant with germline, which a read error may explain. The V and J genes are TRBV5-1 and TRBJ1-2; TRBD1 might be the D (6 bases). CDR1 and CDR2 from the germline V gene are SGHRS and YFSETQ. The CDR3 sequence is 14 residues long. This chain's CDR3 is CASSLGTESYGCTF. The DNA of the CDR3 is TGCGCCAGCAGCTTGGGGACAGAGAGCTATGGCTGCACCTTC.

This chain uses TRBV29-1 with TRBJ1-3; tentative D call: TRBD1 (6 bases). The CDR3 length is 14 residues. Germline V gene data show CDR1 as SQVTM and CDR2 as ANQGSEA. The ends were cut back, 7 bases at V and 0 bases at J, with 13 bases in the middle. CDR3: CSARGRGSGNTIYF. DNA of the CDR3: TGCAGCGCCAGGGGACGCGGCTCTGGAAACACCATATATTTT.

The rearrangement joins TRBV5-1 to TRBJ2-2, with TRBD2 matching 12 bases. Per the germline V gene, CDR1 is SGHRS and CDR2 is YFSETQ. CDR3 length equals 15 residues. The V segment lost 4 bases and the J segment 4 bases; nucleotides outside the gene matches: 2. The CDR3 bases are TGCGCCAGCAGCCTAGCGGGAGGGGGCACCGGGGAGCTGTTTTTT. It is translated as CASSLAGGGTGELFF.

The chain has TRBV5-1 and TRBJ2-1; D is possibly TRBD2 (6 bases). Looked up from germline, CDR1 is SGHRS and CDR2 is YFSETQ. The CDR3 has 16 amino acids. Trimming left V 0 bases short and J 7 bases short, with 17 bases between. The CDR3 spells CASSLAGGSSYNEQFF. The CDR3 DNA reads as TGCGCCAGCAGCTTGGCCGGAGGGTCTAGTTATAATGAGCAGTTCTTC.

The chain combines TRBV5-6 with TRBJ2-7; TRBD1 matches 12 bases. Germline values: CDR1 SGHDT, CDR2 YYEEEE. J lost 6 bases, V lost 5 bases, and 6 bases had no gene match. This CDR3 contains 14 residues. CDR3: CASSLPGQGAEQYF. CDR3 nucleotide sequence: TGTGCCAGCAGTCTACCGGGACAGGGGGCCGAGCAGTACTTC.

This rearrangement joins TRBV19 to TRBJ2-1; 12 positions agree with TRBD2. This CDR3 is 14 amino acids long. V lost 6 bases, J lost 4 bases, and 1 base stayed unmatched. CDR1 and CDR2 from the germline V gene are LNHDA and SQIVND (reference sequence). The CDR3 DNA is TGTGCCAGTAGCCTAGCGGGAGGGTACAATGAGCAGTTCTTC. Translating it yields CASSLAGGYNEQFF.

The CDR3 nucleotides are TGTGCCAGCAGCTTAGTGACGACAGGACGAGGCGAGCAGTACTTC. This translates into CASSLVTTGRGEQYF. The V gene is TRBV11-2, the J gene TRBJ2-7; D might be TRBD1 (6 bases). V was trimmed by 1 base and J by 6 bases, leaving 16 bases between them. The CDR3 loop spans 15 amino acids. Germline CDR1 is SGHAT and CDR2 is FQNNGV. The full variable domain, completed using reference TRBV11-2 and TRBJ2-7, is EAGVAQSPRYKIIEKRQSVAFWCNPISGHATLYWYQQILGQGPKLLIQFQNNGVVDDSQLPKDRFSAERLKGVDSTLKIQPAKLEDSAVYLCASSLVTTGRGEQYFGPGTRLTVT.

This clone came up a few times. The chain links TRBV13 to TRBJ2-7, with TRBD2 matching over 15 bases. This CDR3 comprises 18 residues. Germline trimming cut 5 bases from V and 1 base from J; bases unmatched to any gene: 9. In germline, CDR1 is PRHDT, CDR2 FYEKMQ (reference sequence). In DNA, the CDR3 is TGTGCCAGCAGCCTCGGACTAGCGGGAGGGTGGGAGTCCTACGAGCAGTACTTC. Its protein is CASSLGLAGGWESYEQYF.

The CDR3 DNA sequence: TGCGCCAGCAGCCAAACAATCCGGGGTTCCTACAATGAGCAGTTCTTC. It translates to CASSQTIRGSYNEQFF. The chain uses TRBV4-3 and TRBJ2-1; a weak D match, TRBD2 (5 bases). The V gene lost 2 bases and the J gene lost 1 base, with 12 bases spanning the gap. Germline CDR1 is LGHNA and CDR2 is YSLEER. The CDR3 has 16 residues.

The chain carries TRBV29-1 and TRBJ2-7; D is undetermined. The CDR3 runs to 13 residues. The V gene's germline CDR1 is SQVTM and CDR2 ANQGSEA. Trimming cost V 4 bases and J 3 bases, with 13 bases left between them. As DNA, the CDR3 is TGCAGCGTTGGATCGGGTTCCCTCTACGAGCAGTACTTC. Protein product: CSVGSGSLYEQYF.

The V gene is TRBV10-2, the J gene TRBJ2-7; no definite D call. The CDR3 sequence is 12 residues long. V was clipped by 5 bases and J by 2 bases, with 7 bases between them. The germline gives CDR1 WSHSY, CDR2 SAAADI. The CDR3 nucleotides read TGCGCCAGCAGTCACACTACCTACGAGCAGTACTTC. Translating gives CASSHTTYEQYF.

This CDR3 is CASSIGTGWGREKLFF. The DNA of the CDR3 is TGTGCCAGTAGTATTGGGACAGGTTGGGGTCGAGAAAAACTGTTTTTT. The chain uses TRBV19 and TRBJ1-4; 8 positions match TRBD1. V dropped 3 bases and J dropped 8; count of bases not matched to a gene: 11. Germline CDR1 and CDR2: LNHDA and SQIVND (reference sequence). This CDR3 is built from 16 residues.

This sequence joins TRBV5-4 and TRBJ1-2; 7 bases are a match to TRBD1. Germline CDR1 SGHNT, CDR2 YYREEE (reference sequence). This CDR3 is 15 amino acids long. V dropped 2 bases and J dropped 6; count of bases not matched to a gene: 10. The CDR3 DNA reads TGTGCCAGCAGCTTAGCCGGGACAGCCTCGCATGGCTACACCTTC. It specifies CASSLAGTASHGYTF.

V usage is TRBV19 and J usage is TRBJ1-1; possibly TRBD1 for D (5 bases). This CDR3 is 13 amino acids long. Deletions cut 3 bases from V and 5 bases from J, with 10 bases between. The V gene's germline CDR1 is LNHDA and CDR2 SQIVND (reference sequence). CDR3 sequence: CASSMGGRTEAFF. In DNA form, the CDR3 reads TGTGCCAGTAGTATGGGGGGACGGACTGAAGCTTTCTTT.

The chain is built from TRBV15 and TRBJ2-1; D unclear. CDR1 is LNHNV, CDR2 YYDKDF, per germline (reference sequence). The V gene lost 1 base and the J gene lost 9 bases, with 10 bases spanning the gap. The CDR3 totals 13 residues. In DNA, the CDR3 is TGTGCCACCAGCAGAGTGAAGAGTCGTGAGCAGTTCTTC. Protein: CATSRVKSREQFF.

This chain connects TRBV28 to TRBJ1-1; no definite D call. Trimming took 1 base from V and 1 from J, leaving 10 bases between them. The CDR3 contains 15 residues. The V gene's germline CDR1 is MDHEN and CDR2 SYDVKM. CDR3 sequence (DNA): TGTGCCAGCAGTTTATCCGACACCGCGAACACTGAAGCTTTCTTT. The encoded protein is CASSLSDTANTEAFF.

The V call is TRBV15, the J call TRBJ2-7; D possibly corresponds to TRBD1 (7 bases). V lost 0 bases and J 6 bases, leaving 9 bases between the germline ends. Germline assignment: CDR1 LNHNV and CDR2 YYDKDF (reference sequence). The CDR3 totals 13 residues. CDR3 region: CATSRDQGGEQYF. The CDR3 DNA follows: TGTGCCACCAGCAGAGATCAGGGGGGCGAGCAGTACTTC.

The chain is built from TRBV28 and TRBJ1-5; D is possibly TRBD1 (5 bases). Germline CDR1 reads MDHEN; CDR2 reads SYDVKM. The V gene lost 3 bases and the J gene lost 4 bases, with 10 bases spanning the gap. CDR3 length: 14 residues. The CDR3 DNA reads TGTGCCAGCAGTTTCGGACATCCTAATCAGCCCCAGCATTTT. Translating gives CASSFGHPNQPQHF. Filled out from reference TRBV28 and TRBJ1-5, the complete variable domain reads DVKVTQSSRYLVKRTGEKVFLECVQDMDHENMFWYRQDPGLGLRLIYFSYDVKMKEKGDIPEGYSVSREKKERFSLILESASTNQTSMYLCASSFGHPNQPQHFGDGTRLSIL.

This clone showed up many times. The CDR3 DNA reads TGTGCCAGCAGTTTCCGGAGGTTCCGAGGTGGAGAGCAGTACTTC. Residues: CASSFRRFRGGEQYF. V and J are TRBV28 and TRBJ2-7, with D tentatively TRBD2 (5 bases). V lost 3 bases and J 7 bases, leaving 19 bases between the germline ends. The CDR3 has 15 residues. CDR1 is MDHEN, CDR2 SYDVKM, per germline.

Sample share makes this clone medium-sized. The genes are TRBV2 and TRBJ1-5; D ambiguous. The germline gives CDR1 SNHLY, CDR2 FYNNEI. The CDR3 runs 12 residues. Trimming cost V 8 bases and J 11 bases, with 16 bases left between them. CDR3 sequence reads: CASGIFGAAQHF. DNA for the CDR3: TGTGCCAGCGGAATATTCGGTGCGGCCCAGCATTTT.

The V call is TRBV7-9, the J call TRBJ1-4; D may be TRBD1 (6 bases). The V gene lost 5 bases and the J gene lost 0 bases, with 10 bases spanning the gap. Germline CDR1 SEHNR, CDR2 FQNEAQ (reference sequence). The CDR3 length is 15 residues. CDR3 in amino acids: CASSKSGATNEKLFF. CDR3 bases: TGTGCCAGCAGCAAATCAGGGGCAACTAATGAAAAACTGTTTTTT.

J is TRBJ1-2 and V is TRBV18; D is uncertain. CDR3 length: 14 residues. Germline loops: CDR1 KGHSH, CDR2 LQKENI. With 2 bases removed from V and 0 bases from J, the gap between germline ends came to 7 bases. The CDR3 DNA follows: TGTGCCAGCTCACCAGACAATTCTAACTATGGCTACACCTTC. It encodes CASSPDNSNYGYTF.